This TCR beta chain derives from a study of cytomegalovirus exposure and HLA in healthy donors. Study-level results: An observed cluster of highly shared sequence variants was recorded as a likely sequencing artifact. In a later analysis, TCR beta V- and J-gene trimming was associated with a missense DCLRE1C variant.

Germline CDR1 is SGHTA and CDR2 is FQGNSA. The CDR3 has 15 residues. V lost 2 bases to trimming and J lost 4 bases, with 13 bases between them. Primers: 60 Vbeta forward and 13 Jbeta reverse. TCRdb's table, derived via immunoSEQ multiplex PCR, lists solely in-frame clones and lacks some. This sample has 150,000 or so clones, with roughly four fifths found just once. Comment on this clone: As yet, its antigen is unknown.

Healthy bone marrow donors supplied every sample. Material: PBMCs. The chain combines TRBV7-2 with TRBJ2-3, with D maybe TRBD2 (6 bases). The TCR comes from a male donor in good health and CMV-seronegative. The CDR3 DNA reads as TGTGCCAGCAGCTTACTCCCGGGAGTCCCAGATACGCAGTATTTT. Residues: CASSLLPGVPDTQYF.